A single count supports the clone carrying this T cell receptor beta chain. Its antigen is not known. Source study methods: Out-of-frame sequences were removed, leaving 2 million or so distinct TCRbeta sequences. TCRdb's copy holds only in-frame clones and misses some; the assay was immunoSEQ multiplex PCR. V and J calls and clone size are copied from that table; D and trimming were computed from the DNA. The sample includes about 47,000 clones, 60% to 80% of them seen just once. This CDR3 spans 12 amino acids. From germline, CDR1 is ENHRY and CDR2 SYGVKD. The ends were cut back, 3 bases at V and 2 bases at J, with 2 bases in the middle. The sample originates from a study of memory CD4+ T cells and cytomegalovirus serostatus. Whole-study findings and limits: CD4+ memory repertoires contained 67 of 164 reported CMV TCRbeta sequences. Suggested: most of the CMV-linked TCR signature lies in CD4+ memory cells.

The sort gate was single viable CD3+CD4+CD8-CD45RO+ cells for memory CD4+ T cells. This clonotype originated in an adult in good health and CMV-seropositive. The material sequenced was memory CD4+ T cells from blood. The chain joins TRBV10-3 to TRBJ1-5; D is unclear. CDR3 sequence reads: CAISDGNQPQHF. CDR3 nucleotides: TGTGCCATCAGTGACGGCAATCAGCCCCAGCATTTT.